These 13 T cell receptor beta chains share one sample of origin, sequenced in a study of T-cell reconstitution after alpha-beta-depleted transplantation in children. TCRbeta library preparation incorporated unique molecular identifiers. TCRdb re-analysed the PCR reads in MiXCR, keeping a single row per CDR3 protein. The sample contains almost 400,000 distinct CDR3 sequences, over 20% of which appear only once. The sample in question was PBMCs from the stem cell graft donor, obtained from the stem cell graft. These receptors were taken from a human donor who donated a stem cell graft to a child with acute myeloid leukemia.

CDR3: CASSLVGGSSNQPQHF. The CDR3 DNA sequence: TGTGCCAGCAGCTTAGTGGGGGGCTCGAGCAATCAGCCCCAGCATTTT. The J gene is TRBJ1-5, the V gene TRBV11-2; perhaps TRBD1 as D (6 bases). CDR1 and CDR2 from the germline V gene are SGHAT and FQNNGV. The CDR3 loop spans 16 amino acids. V dropped 1 base and J dropped 1 base, with 11 bases sitting between them.

The rearrangement uses TRBV20-1 and TRBJ2-1; D is ambiguous. This CDR3 contains 14 residues. The germline gives CDR1 DFQATT, CDR2 SNEGSKA (reference sequence). Trimming shortened V by 0 bases and J by 3 bases, and 9 bases separated the two germline ends. The CDR3, as DNA: TGCAGTGCTAGAGACTATTCCGTCTACAATGAGCAGTTCTTC. Its protein product is CSARDYSVYNEQFF.

This clonotype occurred many times. This CDR3 is CASRENSNQPQHF. CDR3 DNA sequence: TGTGCCAGCAGAGAGAATAGCAATCAGCCCCAGCATTTT. This chain joins TRBV6-1 and TRBJ1-5; D remains ambiguous. The germline CDR1 and CDR2 sequences are MNHNS and SASEGT. V lost 6 bases and J lost 0, with 6 bases in between. This CDR3 is 13 amino acids long.

This clonotype occurred a few times. The chain joins TRBV27 to TRBJ2-3; either TRBD1 or TRBD2 may fit D (6 bases each). Per germline, CDR1 MNHEY and CDR2 SMNVEV (reference sequence). CDR3 length equals 17 residues. V was trimmed by 3 bases and J by 0 bases, leaving 16 bases between them. CDR3: CASSFRGRMHSTDTQYF. Written as DNA, the CDR3 is TGTGCCAGCAGTTTTCGGGGGCGAATGCATAGCACAGATACGCAGTATTTT.

The chain links TRBV7-9 to TRBJ2-7, with D hard to call. This CDR3 comprises 16 residues. V lost 6 bases to trimming and J lost 2 bases, with 20 bases between them. Germline V lookup: CDR1 SEHNR, CDR2 FQNEAQ (reference sequence). This CDR3 reads CASSLSFTNTAYEQYF. The CDR3 DNA reads TGTGCCAGCAGTCTATCATTCACAAATACTGCCTACGAGCAGTACTTC.

This clonotype was seen a few times. The J gene is TRBJ2-1, the V gene TRBV20-1, with 7 bases identical to TRBD1. V gave up 6 bases and J gave up 3 bases; unmatched junction bases: 2. Per the germline V gene, CDR1 is DFQATT and CDR2 is SNEGSKA (reference sequence). This CDR3 is built from 12 residues. The CDR3 bases are TGCAGTGCCGGGACAGTCTACAATGAGCAGTTCTTC. It translates to CSAGTVYNEQFF.

The chain carries TRBV12-3 or TRBV12-4 and TRBJ2-7; no firm D call. The CDR3 covers 15 residues. Trimming stripped 2 bases from V and 0 bases from J, with 11 bases between. CDR3 loop: CASSLSVRSSYEQYF. For the CDR3, the DNA is TGTGCCAGCAGTTTATCTGTTAGGAGCTCCTACGAGCAGTACTTC.

About this clonotype: An end of the junction does not agree with germline; a read error may underlie this. The J gene is TRBJ2-7, the V gene TRBV7-8; TRBD1 matches at 7 bases. CDR3 length equals 11 residues. CDR1 and CDR2 (germline): SGHVS, FQNEAQ. The DNA of the CDR3 is TGTGCCAGCAGCAGCGAATCCGGGACAGACTTC. It is translated as CASSSESGTDF.

This clonotype was recorded at least ten times. The V call is TRBV29-1, the J call TRBJ2-5; no reliable D call. The CDR3 loop spans 11 amino acids. Germline-derived CDR1 and CDR2 are SQVTM and ANQGSEA. The V end lost 5 bases, the J end lost 5 bases, and 9 bases lay between the germline ends. The CDR3 sequence: CSVWWVETQYF. DNA for the CDR3: TGCAGCGTTTGGTGGGTTGAGACCCAGTACTTC.

In its sample, this clonotype was seen many times. The DNA for the CDR3 is TGTGCCAGCAGTTTAACCCAAACCGGGGAGCTGTTTTTT. This encodes CASSLTQTGELFF. The chain links TRBV12-3 or TRBV12-4 to TRBJ2-2; no clear D. This CDR3 contains 13 residues. Trimming stripped 2 bases from V and 5 bases from J, with 6 bases between.

Here the CDR3 reads CSASPATGYTDTQYF. The CDR3 nucleotides read TGCAGTGCTAGTCCGGCTACCGGATACACAGATACGCAGTATTTT. The V call is TRBV20-1, the J call TRBJ2-3; no firm D call. Germline V gives CDR1 DFQATT, CDR2 SNEGSKA (reference sequence). CDR3 length equals 15 residues. V lost 3 bases, J lost 2 bases, and 15 bases lay in between.

This clonotype has at least ten counts. The chain is built from TRBV29-1 and TRBJ2-5; D not resolved. Germline-derived CDR1 and CDR2 are SQVTM and ANQGSEA. The CDR3 is 11 residues long. V was clipped by 7 bases and J by 7 bases, with 13 bases between them. This CDR3 reads CSAGERATQYF. CDR3 nucleotides: TGCAGCGCCGGCGAGAGAGCGACCCAGTACTTC.

The chain couples TRBV20-1 to TRBJ2-7, with 7 bases fitting TRBD2. The CDR3 sequence is 15 residues long. CDR1 is DFQATT, CDR2 SNEGSKA, per germline (reference sequence). V lost 1 base and J lost 2; bases outside the gene matches: 8. CDR3 amino acids: CSARAPGGRAYEQYF. The CDR3 nucleotides read TGCAGTGCTAGAGCCCCCGGGGGGAGGGCCTACGAGCAGTACTTC.